The 32 T cell receptor beta chains below were found in one sample sequenced in a study of blood T cells in healthy people across ages. Primed by a sample-barcoded 5' primer and a J-beta primer mix, a second PCR proceeded for roughly 6 to 12 cycles. TCRdb analysed the 5' RACE reads with MiXCR anew, one entry per CDR3 protein. The sample includes about 680,000 distinct CDR3 sequences, roughly 49% of them seen just once. The material sequenced was blood. All receptors derive from a woman aged 60-70 years in good health.

This clonotype appeared a few times. The chain links TRBV29-1 to TRBJ2-3; D might be TRBD1 (7 bases). The CDR3 runs to 13 residues. Trimming stripped 4 bases from V and 4 bases from J, with 12 bases between. CDR1 and CDR2 (germline): SQVTM, ANQGSEA. CDR3 DNA: TGCAGCGTTGGCAGGGGGAGGCCAGATACGCAGTATTTT. This sequence encodes CSVGRGRPDTQYF.

This clonotype appeared a few times. The chain is built from TRBV5-1 and TRBJ2-3; D perhaps matches TRBD2 (6 bases). Trimming removed 0 bases from V and 5 bases from J, with 13 bases in between. The CDR3 is made up of 15 amino acids. Germline loops: CDR1 SGHRS, CDR2 YFSETQ. The CDR3 DNA reads TGCGCCAGCAGCTTGGGACCGGGAGTAGGAGATACGCAGTATTTT. Its translation is CASSLGPGVGDTQYF.

This sequence joins TRBV2 and TRBJ2-1; 9 bases map to TRBD2. Germline trimming cut 7 bases from V and 8 bases from J; bases unmatched to any gene: 12. This CDR3 has 15 residues. The germline V gene has CDR1 SNHLY and CDR2 FYNNEI. CDR3: CASTASGTSLDEQFF. The CDR3, as DNA: TGTGCCAGCACAGCTAGCGGGACCTCGTTGGATGAGCAGTTCTTC.

The chain has TRBV20-1 and TRBJ2-7; 8 nucleotides match TRBD1. V trimming: 2 bases; J trimming: 1 base; junction bases outside the gene matches: 13. Germline values: CDR1 DFQATT, CDR2 SNEGSKA (reference sequence). This CDR3 spans 17 amino acids. For the CDR3, the DNA is TGCAGTGCTAGATTTCTTGGAGGAGGACAGGGATCCTACGAGCAGTACTTC. Its protein product is CSARFLGGGQGSYEQYF.

CDR3 sequence: CASSLWRNIQYF. The DNA for the CDR3 is TGTGCCAGCAGTTTATGGAGAAACATTCAGTACTTC. The chain has TRBV28 and TRBJ2-5; D is unclear. TRBJ2-4 matches the DNA end more closely, so the J call is doubtful. The CDR3 is 12 residues long. Germline CDR1 is MDHEN and CDR2 is SYDVKM.

The chain is built from TRBV27 and TRBJ2-2, with D possibly being TRBD1 (5 bases). The V gene's germline CDR1 is MNHEY and CDR2 SMNVEV (reference sequence). The CDR3 is 15 residues long. V lost 3 bases and J lost 1, with 9 bases in between. The CDR3 sequence is CASSFRRENTGELFF. The CDR3 coding sequence is TGTGCCAGCAGTTTCCGCAGGGAGAACACCGGGGAGCTGTTTTTT.

V usage is TRBV10-3 and J usage is TRBJ2-1; D gene ambiguous. The CDR3 is 13 residues long. Germline V CDR1 and CDR2: ENHRY, SYGVKD. Trimming took 1 base from V and 9 from J, leaving 10 bases between them. This CDR3 is CAISEWMVGEQFF. In DNA, the CDR3 is TGTGCCATCAGTGAGTGGATGGTGGGTGAGCAGTTCTTC.

This clonotype was observed at least ten times. The J gene is TRBJ2-7, the V gene TRBV6-2 or TRBV6-3, with unresolved D. CDR3 length equals 13 residues. The ends were cut back, 6 bases at V and 2 bases at J, with 11 bases in the middle. CDR1 and CDR2 from the germline V gene are MNHEY and SVGEGT. CDR3 residues: CASRYSGAYEQYF. CDR3 nucleotide sequence: TGTGCCAGCAGATATTCAGGAGCCTACGAGCAGTACTTC.

The table lists this clonotype with a few counts. This chain uses TRBV21-1 with TRBJ2-5; TRBD1 reflects the table's D call only, with no check against the DNA. TRBV21-1 is recorded as a pseudogene. CDR3 length: 16 amino acids. The CDR3 DNA sequence: TGTGCCAGCAGTCCCATTCCAGGGGGTCGAAAAGAGACCCAGTACTTC. Translated: CASSPIPGGRKETQYF.

The chain links TRBV12-5 to TRBJ2-2, with 10 bases lining up with TRBD2. The trim removed 1 base at V and 4 bases at J, leaving 6 bases unmatched. The CDR3 spans 17 residues. Germline values: CDR1 LGHNT, CDR2 FRNRAP. The DNA of the CDR3 is TGTGCTAGTGGTTTGGCTCTAGCGGGAGTCCTCACCGGGGAGCTGTTTTTT. Translation gives CASGLALAGVLTGELFF. The full variable domain, rest sourced from reference TRBV12-5 and TRBJ2-2, is DARVTQTPRHKVTEMGQEVTMRCQPILGHNTVFWYRQTMMQGLELLAYFRNRAPLDDSGMPKDRFSAEMPDATLATLKIQPSEPRDSAVYFCASGLALAGVLTGELFFGEGSRLTVL.

V usage is TRBV28 and J usage is TRBJ2-7, with 8 bases identical to TRBD2. J lost 1 base, V lost 5 bases, and 7 bases had no gene match. Germline lookup yields CDR1 MDHEN and CDR2 SYDVKM. CDR3 length: 15 amino acids. CDR3 sequence: CASSPSGRLSYEQYF. The DNA for the CDR3 is TGTGCCAGCAGTCCGAGCGGGAGACTTTCCTACGAGCAGTACTTC.

The sample holds a few counts of this clonotype. CDR3 DNA: TGTGCCGCGGGGAATGGGGTTCACACTGAAGCTTTCTTT. Its translation: CAAGNGVHTEAFF. The rearrangement links TRBV7-9 to TRBJ1-1; D call uncertain. In germline, CDR1 is SEHNR, CDR2 FQNEAQ (reference sequence). V was trimmed by 11 bases and J by 3 bases, leaving 16 bases between them. The CDR3 runs to 13 residues.

This clonotype was detected many times. The DNA of the CDR3 is TGTGCCAGCAGCTTAGTTGGGGCCAACGTCCTGACTTTC. It specifies CASSLVGANVLTF. The J gene is TRBJ2-6, the V gene TRBV7-2; D is uncertain. CDR3 length: 13 amino acids. From germline, CDR1 is SGHTA and CDR2 FQGNSA. Trimming took off 1 base at V and 3 bases at J, with 1 base between the two ends.

There are many counts of this clonotype. J is TRBJ1-6 and V is TRBV4-1; D gene ambiguous. The CDR3 consists of 14 residues. Looked up from germline, CDR1 is MGHRA and CDR2 is YSYEKL. V was cut by 5 bases and J by 1 base, with 6 bases left in between. The CDR3 sequence is CASSWSSYNSPLHF. The CDR3 region has the DNA TGCGCCAGCAGCTGGAGTTCCTATAATTCACCCCTCCACTTT.

The rearrangement links TRBV27 to TRBJ2-7, with TRBD2 matching over 13 bases. Per germline, CDR1 MNHEY and CDR2 SMNVEV (reference sequence). Trimming removed 8 bases from V and 7 bases from J; junction bases left unmatched: 8. This CDR3 has 14 residues. CDR3 sequence (DNA): TGTGCCAGCGCCCCAGGGACTAGCGGGGTGGAGCAGTACTTC. It specifies CASAPGTSGVEQYF.

The sample holds a few counts of this clonotype. The chain combines TRBV18 with TRBJ2-5; TRBD2 agrees at 10 bases. This CDR3 contains 17 residues. Looked up from germline, CDR1 is KGHSH and CDR2 is LQKENI. Losses at the gene ends were 0 bases for V and 1 base for J; bases not matched to a gene: 5. CDR3 nucleotide sequence: TGTGCCAGCTCACCACCTCTCGGACTAGCGGCCCAAGAGACCCAGTACTTC. This sequence encodes CASSPPLGLAAQETQYF.

This chain uses TRBV10-3 with TRBJ1-1, with 7 bases that match TRBD1. The length of the CDR3 is 15 residues. V gave up 3 bases and J gave up 4 bases; unmatched junction bases: 8. Germline loops: CDR1 ENHRY, CDR2 SYGVKD. The CDR3 is CAISEGTVGPTEAFF. DNA of the CDR3: TGTGCCATCAGTGAAGGGACAGTGGGGCCCACTGAAGCTTTCTTT.

The table lists this clonotype with a few counts. V gene TRBV27 combines with J gene TRBJ2-1; the D gene could be TRBD1 or TRBD2 (6 bases each). CDR1 is MNHEY, CDR2 SMNVEV, per germline (reference sequence). This CDR3 comprises 13 residues. V was shortened by 4 bases and J by 14 bases, with 18 bases between the two germline ends. CDR3 bases: TGTGCCAGCAGTTGGGGGGCAGGTAAACGGAAGTTCTTC. Amino acid sequence: CASSWGAGKRKFF.

This clonotype was counted between two and nine times. V gene TRBV28 combines with J gene TRBJ1-1; perhaps TRBD1 as D (6 bases). CDR1 and CDR2 (germline): MDHEN, SYDVKM. There are 14 residues in the CDR3. V was cut by 8 bases and J by 4 bases, with 17 bases left in between. The CDR3 DNA follows: TGTGCCAGCTCCCTTTACCAGGGGACCACTGAAGCTTTCTTT. Translation: CASSLYQGTTEAFF.

The chain combines TRBV5-1 with TRBJ2-1; 7 bases agree with TRBD2. The V gene's germline CDR1 is SGHRS and CDR2 YFSETQ. The CDR3 runs 16 residues. J was trimmed by 9 bases and V by 0 bases; bases with no gene match: 12. The CDR3: CASSLERGGPSGEQFF. The CDR3 nucleotides read TGCGCCAGCAGCTTGGAGAGGGGAGGGCCTTCAGGTGAGCAGTTCTTC.

J is TRBJ1-1 and V is TRBV6-5; TRBD1 agrees at 9 bases. The CDR3 is made up of 14 amino acids. The trim removed 6 bases at V and 3 bases at J, leaving 5 bases unmatched. Per germline, CDR1 MNHEY and CDR2 SVGAGI. CDR3 bases: TGTGCCAGCAGCACAGGGGGCCAATACACTGAAGCTTTCTTT. Translated, it gives CASSTGGQYTEAFF.

This clonotype was recorded many times. V is TRBV12-3 or TRBV12-4 and J is TRBJ1-2, with no clear D. The CDR3 runs 16 residues. The ends were cut back, 1 base at V and 6 bases at J, with 18 bases in the middle. The CDR3 DNA follows: TGTGCCAGCAGTTTAGATACGCTTGTCAGGAGGGATGGCTACACCTTC. Protein product: CASSLDTLVRRDGYTF.

The chain couples TRBV28 to TRBJ2-5; perhaps TRBD1 as D (6 bases). CDR1 and CDR2 from the germline V gene are MDHEN and SYDVKM. V was cut by 1 base and J by 0 bases, with 12 bases left in between. The CDR3 extends over 16 amino acids. The CDR3 here is CASSLFSGAYQETQYF. Here the CDR3 DNA reads TGTGCCAGCAGTTTATTTTCAGGGGCGTACCAAGAGACCCAGTACTTC.

CDR3 sequence reads: CASSYSGALNTGELFF. The CDR3 DNA reads as TGTGCCAGCAGCTATAGCGGGGCCTTAAACACCGGGGAGCTGTTTTTT. The chain is built from TRBV7-2 and TRBJ2-2; 8 positions agree with TRBD2. Germline assignment: CDR1 SGHTA and CDR2 FQGNSA. V shed 4 bases and J 2 bases; nucleotides not matched to a gene: 6. The CDR3 runs 16 residues.

This clonotype was counted only a few times. The chain links TRBV3-1 to TRBJ1-1; TRBD1 is a possible D gene (5 bases). CDR3 length: 14 residues. Germline CDR1 is LGHDT and CDR2 is YNNKEL (reference sequence). The germline V and J ends were trimmed by 1 base and 5 bases, with 11 bases remaining between them. The chain's CDR3 is CASSQVSGLTEAFF. The CDR3 DNA is TGTGCCAGCAGCCAAGTCTCAGGGTTAACTGAAGCTTTCTTT.

Only a few counts were recorded for this clonotype. This rearrangement joins TRBV4-2 to TRBJ2-1, with 9 bases identical to TRBD1. Trimming took 0 bases from V and 13 from J; bases not matched to a gene: 16. This CDR3 contains 17 residues. CDR1 and CDR2 (germline): LGHNA, YNFKEQ. CDR3 nucleotide sequence: TGTGCCAGCAGCCAAGATCGGGGGACAGGGAATTGGGAGACCCAGTTCTTC. It is translated as CASSQDRGTGNWETQFF.

V usage is TRBV27 and J usage is TRBJ1-6; D unclear. Germline V gene lookup returns CDR1 MNHEY and CDR2 SMNVEV (reference sequence). Trimming removed 4 bases from V and 6 bases from J, with 16 bases in between. This CDR3 spans 16 amino acids. In DNA, the CDR3 is TGTGCCAGCAGTTCTCCCGGGCCTCAGGCTAATTCACCCCTCCACTTT. This sequence encodes CASSSPGPQANSPLHF.

The gene calls are TRBV18 and TRBJ2-6; perhaps D is TRBD1 or TRBD2 (5 bases each). CDR1 and CDR2 (germline): KGHSH, LQKENI. The CDR3 runs to 16 residues. V lost 4 bases and J 3 bases, leaving 13 bases between the germline ends. In nucleotides, the CDR3 is TGTGCCAGCTCACTTCACCAGGGAGATGGGGCCAACGTCCTGACTTTC. Translated, it gives CASSLHQGDGANVLTF.

The rearrangement uses TRBV20-1 and TRBJ1-6; the match to TRBD1 covers 12 bases. This CDR3 comprises 17 residues. Germline V CDR1 and CDR2: DFQATT, SNEGSKA (reference sequence). This CDR3 is CSTRPGQGAPYNSPLHF. The CDR3 coding sequence is TGCAGCACTAGGCCGGGACAGGGGGCCCCCTATAATTCACCCCTCCACTTT.

This clonotype has more than one count but fewer than ten. The V gene is TRBV6-6, the J gene TRBJ1-2; possibly TRBD1 for D (6 bases). The CDR3 is made up of 15 amino acids. Germline lookup yields CDR1 MNHNY and CDR2 SVGAGI (reference sequence). V shed 4 bases and J shed 4 bases, with 16 bases lying between them. The CDR3 loop reads CASSLTQGTGYGYTF. The CDR3 bases are TGTGCCAGCAGTTTAACACAGGGAACGGGCTATGGCTACACCTTC.

This clonotype was counted only a few times. This chain links TRBV10-3 with TRBJ2-7; 8 bases are shared with TRBD2. The CDR3 contains 14 residues. Germline values: CDR1 ENHRY, CDR2 SYGVKD. Unmatched junction bases numbered 11, after V lost 10 bases and J lost 3 bases. The CDR3 sequence is CATKAGATYYEQYF. The CDR3 region has the DNA TGTGCCACCAAAGCGGGAGCCACGTACTACGAGCAGTACTTC.

In its sample, this clonotype was seen once. The chain uses TRBV5-1 and TRBJ2-3; 7 bases fit TRBD2. V shed 0 bases, J shed 4 bases, and the junction held 5 bases outside the gene matches. From germline, CDR1 is SGHRS and CDR2 YFSETQ. The CDR3 extends over 15 amino acids. CDR3: CASSLAGLPSDTQYF. The CDR3 coding sequence is TGCGCCAGCAGCTTGGCGGGACTACCCTCAGATACGCAGTATTTT.